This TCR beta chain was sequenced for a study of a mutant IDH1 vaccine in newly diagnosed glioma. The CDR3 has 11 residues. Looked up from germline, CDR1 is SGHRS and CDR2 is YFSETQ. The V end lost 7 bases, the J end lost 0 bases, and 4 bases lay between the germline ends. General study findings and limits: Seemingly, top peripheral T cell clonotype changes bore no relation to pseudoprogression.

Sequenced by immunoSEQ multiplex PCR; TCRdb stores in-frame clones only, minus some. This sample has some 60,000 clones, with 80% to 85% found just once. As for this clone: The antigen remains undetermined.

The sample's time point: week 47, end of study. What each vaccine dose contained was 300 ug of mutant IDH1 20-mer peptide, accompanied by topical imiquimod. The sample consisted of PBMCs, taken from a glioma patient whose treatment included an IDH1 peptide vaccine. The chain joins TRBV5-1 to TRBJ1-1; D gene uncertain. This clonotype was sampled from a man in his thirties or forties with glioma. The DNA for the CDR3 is TGCGCCAGCCGAATGAACACTGAAGCTTTCTTT. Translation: CASRMNTEAFF. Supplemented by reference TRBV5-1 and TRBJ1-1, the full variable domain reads KAGVTQTPRYLIKTRGQQVTLSCSPISGHRSVSWYQQTPGQGLQFLFEYFSETQRNKGNFPGRFSGRQFSNSRSEMNVSTLELGDSALYLCASRMNTEAFFGQGTRLTVV.